The text below deals with one TCR beta chain. The table came from immunoSEQ multiplex PCR; TCRdb's copy has only in-frame clones and leaves some out. The sample records about 370,000 clones, around 91% being singletons. This record belongs to a study of blood T cell repertoires in COVID-19. Germline V gives CDR1 LGHNA, CDR2 YNFKEQ. J gave up 1 base and V 0 bases, and 5 bases lay outside the gene matches. This CDR3 spans 18 amino acids. Each recovered donor of Cohort 3 presented with two negative PCRs, clearance, or symptom resolution. Specimen: PBMCs or T cells enriched from blood (not recorded which). The V and J genes are TRBV4-2 and TRBJ2-1, with 11 bases aligning to TRBD2. This clonotype was sampled from a man younger than 35 who had recovered from COVID-19. CDR3 region: CASSQDQASGGSYNEQFF. CDR3 sequence (DNA): TGTGCCAGCAGCCAAGATCAGGCTAGCGGGGGGTCCTACAATGAGCAGTTCTTC.